The 21 T cell receptor beta chains in this list originate from one sample, sequenced in a study of OX40 agonist ivuxolimab in advanced cancers. The table came from immunoSEQ multiplex PCR; TCRdb's copy has only in-frame clones and leaves some out. In the table there are tens of thousands of clones, around 84% of which are singletons. This specimen was CD4+ or CD8+ T cells sorted from blood, taken in a trial of the OX40 agonist ivuxolimab. These receptor sequences come from an adult with an advanced solid tumor such as melanoma, head and neck, liver or kidney cancer.

This clone has a single count. V is TRBV15 and J is TRBJ1-4; D gene uncertain. The CDR3 extends over 16 amino acids. Trimming shortened V by 0 bases and J by 0 bases, and 8 bases separated the two germline ends. Per germline, CDR1 LNHNV and CDR2 YYDKDF (reference sequence). Here the CDR3 DNA reads TGTGCCACCAGCAGAGATTTTGATGCAACTAATGAAAAACTGTTTTTT. It yields the protein CATSRDFDATNEKLFF.

The rearrangement joins TRBV19 to TRBJ1-1; no definite D call. The ends were cut back, 7 bases at V and 10 bases at J, with 13 bases in the middle. CDR3 size: 11 residues. Germline V CDR1 and CDR2: LNHDA, SQIVND (reference sequence). The CDR3 coding sequence is TGTGCCAGTATTTCCCCTTCCCGAGCTTTCTTT. The encoded protein is CASISPSRAFF.

The chain is built from TRBV19 and TRBJ1-5; 7 nucleotides align to TRBD1. The CDR3 has 16 residues. V shed 4 bases and J 1 base; nucleotides not matched to a gene: 7. Germline V lookup: CDR1 LNHDA, CDR2 SQIVND (reference sequence). The CDR3 coding sequence is TGTGCCAGTAGTACACGACAGGGTCTGAGCAATCAGCCCCAGCATTTT. This gives the protein CASSTRQGLSNQPQHF.

The chain employs TRBV27 and TRBJ2-3, with TRBD2 as a possible D gene (5 bases). Germline assignment: CDR1 MNHEY and CDR2 SMNVEV (reference sequence). Trimming shortened V by 7 bases and J by 0 bases, and 26 bases separated the two germline ends. CDR3 length: 19 amino acids. The CDR3 region is CASTPLPGIFQSSTDTQYF. The CDR3 nucleotides are TGTGCCAGCACACCCCTACCCGGGATATTTCAATCTAGCACAGATACGCAGTATTTT.

V usage is TRBV10-3 and J usage is TRBJ2-1; D uncertain. Germline V lookup: CDR1 ENHRY, CDR2 SYGVKD. The V end lost 8 bases, the J end lost 5 bases, and 7 bases lay between the germline ends. The CDR3 runs 11 residues. CDR3 DNA sequence: TGTGCCATCGCTGCCCACAATGAGCAGTTCTTC. It yields the protein CAIAAHNEQFF.

V and J are TRBV5-1 and TRBJ2-1; 10 positions agree with TRBD2. The CDR3 is 14 residues long. Looked up from germline, CDR1 is SGHRS and CDR2 is YFSETQ. Trimming at V came to 5 bases and at J to 8 bases, leaving 7 bases not matched to a gene. CDR3 region: CASRKREGLDEQFF. DNA for the CDR3: TGCGCCAGCAGAAAGCGGGAGGGCTTGGATGAGCAGTTCTTC.

The chain couples TRBV30 to TRBJ2-7; 8 bases line up with TRBD2. The CDR3 consists of 13 residues. Germline V CDR1 and CDR2: GTSNPN, SVGIG (reference sequence). The J segment lost 5 bases and the V segment lost 4 bases, leaving 7 bases of the junction unmatched. CDR3 DNA sequence: TGTGCCTGGACCGGGAGGGCCGACCACGAGCAGTACTTC. Translated, it gives CAWTGRADHEQYF. Full variable domain (missing parts from reference TRBV30 and TRBJ2-7): SQTIHQWPATLVQPVGSPLSLECTVEGTSNPNLYWYRQAAGRGLQLLFYSVGIGQISSEVPQNLSASRPQDRQFILSSKKLLLSDSGFYLCAWTGRADHEQYFGPGTRLTVT.

This clone was counted ten times or more. The chain couples TRBV16 to TRBJ1-6; 7 bases are shared with TRBD1. The trim removed 3 bases at V and 0 bases at J, leaving 5 bases unmatched. The CDR3 is made up of 17 amino acids. Per the germline V gene, CDR1 is KGHSY and CDR2 is FQNENV. In nucleotides, the CDR3 is TGTGCCAGCAGCCACGACCCAGGGGGCTCCTATAATTCACCCCTCCACTTT. Its translation: CASSHDPGGSYNSPLHF.

The chain couples TRBV30 to TRBJ1-6; 7 bases are a match to TRBD1. After removal of 8 bases from V and 10 bases from J, the junction contained 8 bases not matched to a gene. Germline-derived CDR1 and CDR2 are GTSNPN and SVGIG (reference sequence). The CDR3 covers 12 residues. CDR3 in amino acids: CARWDRGSPLHF. CDR3 in DNA: TGTGCCCGATGGGACAGAGGGTCACCCCTCCACTTT.

The CDR3 here is CASSPLAGAQETQYF. CDR3 sequence (DNA): TGTGCCAGCAGCCCGCTAGCGGGGGCCCAAGAGACCCAGTACTTC. V is TRBV9 and J is TRBJ2-5; 10 nucleotides line up with TRBD2. After removal of 4 bases from V and 1 base from J, the junction contained 4 bases not matched to a gene. This CDR3 has 15 amino acids. Germline V CDR1 and CDR2: SGDLS, YYNGEE.

This clone was observed once. This rearrangement joins TRBV28 to TRBJ2-7; 7 bases line up with TRBD1. Per the germline V gene, CDR1 is MDHEN and CDR2 is SYDVKM. The junction had 12 bases not matched to a gene; V was cut back by 6 bases and J by 7 bases. The CDR3 consists of 14 residues. Here the CDR3 reads CASRPGTEDWEQYF. CDR3 coding DNA: TGTGCCAGCAGACCCGGGACAGAAGATTGGGAGCAGTACTTC.

This chain uses TRBV5-1 with TRBJ2-5; D is unclear. V was cut by 2 bases and J by 1 base, with 9 bases left in between. Germline-derived CDR1 and CDR2 are SGHRS and YFSETQ. This CDR3 contains 14 residues. The CDR3 sequence is CASSLSSSQETQYF. DNA of the CDR3: TGCGCCAGCAGCTTAAGCTCCAGCCAAGAGACCCAGTACTTC.

The chain has TRBV7-9 and TRBJ1-2; tentative D call: TRBD1 (5 bases). V was pared by 6 bases and J by 7 bases, with 15 bases between. The CDR3 spans 13 residues. Per germline, CDR1 SEHNR and CDR2 FQNEAQ (reference sequence). The CDR3 bases are TGTGCCAGCAGGCCCGGGACTCTAGGTGGCTACACCTTC. It encodes CASRPGTLGGYTF.

In its sample, this clone was seen once. The rearrangement uses TRBV6-1 and TRBJ1-1; D gene ambiguous. V lost 0 bases and J 1 base, leaving 9 bases between the germline ends. Germline CDR1 is MNHNS and CDR2 is SASEGT. The CDR3 is 15 amino acids. CDR3 residues: CASSEALSGNTEAFF. The CDR3 DNA reads as TGTGCCAGCAGTGAAGCGCTATCGGGGAACACTGAAGCTTTCTTT.

J is TRBJ2-1 and V is TRBV7-8; D remains unclear. Germline CDR1 is SGHVS and CDR2 is FQNEAQ. Trimming stripped 9 bases from V and 8 bases from J, with 11 bases between. This CDR3 comprises 11 residues. CDR3 DNA sequence: TGTGCCAGTCACGATGGGTATGAGCAGTTCTTC. Protein sequence: CASHDGYEQFF. Supplemented by reference TRBV7-8 and TRBJ2-1, the full variable domain reads GAGVSQSPRYKVAKRGQDVALRCDPISGHVSLFWYQQALGQGPEFLTYFQNEAQLDKSGLPSDRFFAERPEGSVSTLKIQRTQQEDSAVYLCASHDGYEQFFGPGTRLTVL.

This chain connects TRBV6-5 to TRBJ2-5, with TRBD1 as a possible D gene (6 bases). This CDR3 region has 14 residues. Germline V gene lookup returns CDR1 MNHEY and CDR2 SVGAGI. Between the trimmed V and J ends, which lost 7 bases and 2 bases, there was a span of 14 bases. CDR3 residues: CASNPRDTQETQYF. The CDR3, as DNA: TGTGCCAGCAATCCCCGGGACACACAAGAGACCCAGTACTTC.

The chain uses TRBV5-1 and TRBJ1-4; 10 bases match TRBD1. Germline CDR1 is SGHRS and CDR2 is YFSETQ. The CDR3 extends over 16 amino acids. The J segment lost 7 bases and the V segment lost 4 bases, leaving 10 bases of the junction unmatched. This CDR3 is CASSPGTGDMVEKLFF. The CDR3, as DNA: TGCGCCAGCAGCCCGGGGACAGGGGATATGGTTGAAAAACTGTTTTTT.

This clone was seen a few times. The chain carries TRBV6-6 and TRBJ1-2; unclear D gene. Germline-derived CDR1 and CDR2 are MNHNY and SVGAGI (reference sequence). The length of the CDR3 is 12 residues. Trimming removed 0 bases from V and 8 bases from J, with 7 bases in between. The CDR3 nucleotides are TGTGCCAGCAGTTACTCGATGCAGGGCTACACCTTC. This gives the protein CASSYSMQGYTF.

The gene calls are TRBV10-3 and TRBJ2-5; D is tentatively TRBD1 or TRBD2 (7 bases each). CDR3 length: 16 amino acids. Looked up from germline, CDR1 is ENHRY and CDR2 is SYGVKD. V was clipped by 6 bases and J by 4 bases, with 21 bases between them. The CDR3 sequence is CAISGGSGTDRETQYF. The CDR3 bases are TGTGCCATCAGCGGGGGGAGCGGGACAGACCGAGAGACCCAGTACTTC.

This clone was recorded once. This sequence joins TRBV18 and TRBJ2-7, with 9 bases identical to TRBD2. Germline trimming cut 5 bases from V and 5 bases from J; bases unmatched to any gene: 7. Germline CDR1 reads KGHSH; CDR2 reads LQKENI. The CDR3 extends over 14 amino acids. The DNA for the CDR3 is TGTGCCAGCTCATATAGCGGGGGAAACGACGAGCAGTACTTC. It is translated as CASSYSGGNDEQYF.

The V call is TRBV5-1, the J call TRBJ1-3; a weak D match, TRBD1 (6 bases). The CDR3 is 16 residues long. CDR1 and CDR2 from the germline V gene are SGHRS and YFSETQ. The V and J ends lost 4 bases and 0 bases respectively, with 14 bases between them. CDR3 sequence (DNA): TGCGCCAGCAGCGTGGACGGACAGCTCTCTGGAAACACCATATATTTT. It codes for CASSVDGQLSGNTIYF.